The 15 T cell receptor beta chains given below trace back to one sample, sequenced in a study of regulatory T cells in long-lasting Graves disease. The time point: persistent/refractory GD, antithyroid drugs over 5 years with positive TRAb. With RNA extracted from PBMCs as input, the TCR library was made. Building of the TCR beta libraries involved iRepertoire HTBI primers and Arm-PCR of CDR3 regions. TCRdb re-called the multiplex PCR reads with MiXCR, one entry per CDR3 protein. The table includes roughly 400,000 distinct CDR3 sequences, less than 25% detected once. Sequencing was performed on peripheral blood mononuclear cells (PBMCs), taken when the disease was refractory, from a patient treated with antithyroid drugs. These receptors originate from a female donor with Graves disease.

There are a few counts of this clonotype. The chain combines TRBV19 with TRBJ1-2; 7 bases line up with TRBD1. Germline CDR1 reads LNHDA; CDR2 reads SQIVND (reference sequence). The CDR3 sequence is 13 residues long. The ends lost 3 bases at V and 7 bases at J; junction bases unmatched: 5. The CDR3 DNA reads TGTGCCAGTAGTATGGGGACAGTATTTGGCTACACCTTC. As protein: CASSMGTVFGYTF. Combining the CDR3 with reference TRBV19 and TRBJ1-2 gives the whole variable domain DGGITQSPKYLFRKEGQNVTLSCEQNLNHDAMYWYRQDPGQGLRLIYYSQIVNDFQKGDIAEGYSVSREKKESFPLTVTSAQKNPTAFYLCASSMGTVFGYTFGSGTRLTVV.

This clonotype was picked up many times. V is TRBV7-8 and J is TRBJ1-5, with D perhaps TRBD1 (5 bases). Germline values: CDR1 SGHVS, CDR2 FQNEAQ. The CDR3 runs 15 residues. V lost 1 base, J lost 4 bases, and 11 bases lay in between. The CDR3 DNA reads TGTGCCAGCAGCTTAGGGACAACTGGGAATCAGCCCCAGCATTTT. The encoded protein is CASSLGTTGNQPQHF.

This clonotype was seen a few times. The rearrangement uses TRBV6-4 and TRBJ2-2; tentatively, D is TRBD1 (6 bases). Per the germline V gene, CDR1 is MRHNA and CDR2 is SNTAGT. This CDR3 is built from 16 residues. Trimming cost V 5 bases and J 4 bases, with 17 bases left between them. CDR3 sequence: CASSPTTGLVTGELFF. The CDR3, as DNA: TGTGCCAGCAGTCCGACCACAGGGTTGGTCACCGGGGAGCTGTTTTTT.

V and J are TRBV3-1 and TRBJ2-1; D might be TRBD1 (6 bases). CDR1 is LGHDT, CDR2 YNNKEL, per germline (reference sequence). The CDR3 length is 14 residues. V was cut by 4 bases and J by 2 bases, with 9 bases left in between. The CDR3 sequence: CASSLRGTYNEQFF. For the CDR3, the DNA is TGTGCCAGCAGCCTCAGGGGAACCTACAATGAGCAGTTCTTC.

This chain connects TRBV28 to TRBJ2-5; D perhaps matches TRBD1 (5 bases). This CDR3 has 17 residues. Trimming shortened V by 7 bases and J by 1 base, and 22 bases separated the two germline ends. Germline CDR1 is MDHEN and CDR2 is SYDVKM. This CDR3 is CASNTLLRADTQETQYF. As DNA, the CDR3 is TGTGCCAGCAATACCTTATTAAGGGCGGACACCCAAGAGACCCAGTACTTC.

This clonotype was seen repeatedly, ten times or more. The J gene is TRBJ1-2, the V gene TRBV12-3 or TRBV12-4, with D perhaps TRBD1 (6 bases). The CDR3 consists of 15 residues. Trimming shortened V by 3 bases and J by 6 bases, and 17 bases separated the two germline ends. CDR3 protein: CASSFISGGADGYTF. The CDR3 DNA reads TGTGCCAGCAGTTTTATTAGTGGGGGCGCGGATGGCTACACCTTC.

This chain uses TRBV29-1 with TRBJ2-7; maybe TRBD1 (6 bases). Per the germline V gene, CDR1 is SQVTM and CDR2 is ANQGSEA. This CDR3 has 14 amino acids. Deletions cut 6 bases from V and 0 bases from J, with 15 bases between. CDR3 bases: TGCAGCGTGAAGGGATTAGGGGGCTCCTACGAGCAGTACTTC. Protein sequence: CSVKGLGGSYEQYF.

This clonotype was detected ten times or more. V usage is TRBV12-3 or TRBV12-4 and J usage is TRBJ1-5, with a weak D call TRBD1 (6 bases). The V end lost 7 bases, the J end lost 1 base, and 17 bases lay between the germline ends. The CDR3 is made up of 16 amino acids. This CDR3 is CASTPPGGLSNQPQHF. The CDR3 nucleotides are TGTGCCAGCACTCCCCCGGGGGGCCTCAGCAATCAGCCCCAGCATTTT.

The V and J genes are TRBV7-9 and TRBJ2-5; 13 bases agree with TRBD2. Looked up from germline, CDR1 is SEHNR and CDR2 is FQNEAQ (reference sequence). The CDR3 sequence is 19 residues long. Trimming took 3 bases from V and 5 from J; bases not matched to a gene: 15. CDR3: CASSFRAILAGGRVETQYF. For the CDR3, the DNA is TGTGCCAGCAGCTTCCGAGCCATACTAGCGGGAGGGCGAGTGGAGACCCAGTACTTC.

This clonotype came up many times. V gene TRBV7-9 combines with J gene TRBJ2-5, with unresolved D. This CDR3 comprises 14 residues. Germline CDR1 and CDR2: SEHNR and FQNEAQ (reference sequence). Trimming removed 1 base at V and 0 bases at J, with 6 bases between. As DNA, the CDR3 is TGTGCCAGCAGCTTAGGCAGCTACCAAGAGACCCAGTACTTC. It translates to CASSLGSYQETQYF.

This clonotype came up many times. The rearrangement joins TRBV12-3 or TRBV12-4 to TRBJ2-7; 9 positions agree with TRBD2. This CDR3 region has 17 residues. The V gene end was trimmed by 5 bases and the J gene end by 0 bases; junction bases not matched to a gene: 11. CDR3 in DNA: TGTGCCAGCAGTCCGCGGGGACTAGCTAGGAGCTCCTACGAGCAGTACTTC. Its translation: CASSPRGLARSSYEQYF.

This clonotype was seen repeatedly, ten times or more. The chain employs TRBV5-1 and TRBJ2-2; 9 positions agree with TRBD1. Germline assignment: CDR1 SGHRS and CDR2 YFSETQ. V gave up 6 bases and J gave up 3 bases; unmatched junction bases: 6. CDR3 length equals 15 residues. The CDR3, as DNA: TGCGCCAGCAAAACCGGGACAGGGTACACCGGGGAGCTGTTTTTT. This codes for CASKTGTGYTGELFF.

This clonotype was counted at least ten times. V is TRBV28 and J is TRBJ1-1; TRBD1 is a possible D gene (6 bases). V lost 5 bases and J 4 bases, leaving 17 bases between the germline ends. This CDR3 has 15 residues. Germline CDR1 is MDHEN and CDR2 is SYDVKM. CDR3 coding DNA: TGTGCCAGCAGTATATTACAGGGAGGAGGCACTGAAGCTTTCTTT. Amino acids: CASSILQGGGTEAFF.

The chain couples TRBV6-5 to TRBJ2-7; 7 bases are shared with TRBD1. V was pared by 2 bases and J by 7 bases, with 11 bases of the junction left unmatched. Germline CDR1 is MNHEY and CDR2 is SVGAGI. The CDR3 is made up of 15 amino acids. The CDR3 loop is CASSYTGTALGEQYF. The DNA for the CDR3 is TGTGCCAGCAGTTACACCGGGACAGCCCTGGGGGAGCAGTACTTC.

This clonotype was detected only once. This chain uses TRBV6-5 with TRBJ2-3; D remains unclear. Germline CDR1 is MNHEY and CDR2 is SVGAGI. CDR3 size: 14 residues. V lost 0 bases to trimming and J lost 2 bases, with 6 bases between them. The CDR3 here is CASSYSTTTDTQYF. Written as DNA, the CDR3 is TGTGCCAGCAGTTACTCCACAACCACAGATACGCAGTATTTT.